The TCR beta chain under discussion was sequenced for a study of T cells in Graves' hyperthyroidism and ophthalmopathy. TCR beta CDR3 region amplification was performed from RNA transcripts. First-round RT-PCR of the TCR CDR3 relied on the HTBI primer set. TCRdb ran MiXCR on the multiplex PCR reads and lists one entry per CDR3 protein. The sample has more than 150,000 distinct CDR3 sequences, approximately 17% seen once. Those with hyperthyroidism were 18 to 65 years old, newly diagnosed, and ill for under 2 months. Extraction of PBMCs used roughly 9.6 ml of fresh peripheral blood. The germline gives CDR1 MNHNS, CDR2 SASEGT. This CDR3 is 17 amino acids long. J lost 3 bases, V lost 7 bases, and 13 bases had no gene match.

This rearrangement joins TRBV6-1 to TRBJ2-7; 12 bases agree with TRBD2. Sequencing input: blood. The TCR was taken from a woman aged 50 to 60 with Graves' hyperthyroidism. This CDR3 is CASNRRTSGNLFYEQYF. CDR3 nucleotides: TGTGCCAGCAACCGCCGGACTAGCGGGAATCTGTTCTACGAGCAGTACTTC.